The clone carrying this TCR beta chain has a count of ten or more. Its antigen remains unidentified. Germline V gives CDR1 KGHDR, CDR2 SFDVKD. V shed 3 bases and J shed 7 bases, with 8 bases lying between them. The CDR3 covers 12 residues. These data come from a study of T-cell memory formation after mild COVID-19. Study overall: The two donors had largely donor-specific TCR clusters. Study conclusions and caveats: Nothing confirmed that second-wave clones peaking on day 37 were specific for SARS-CoV-2. Prior to infection, memory already included some responding clones, suggesting cross-reactive memory joined.

A 5'RACE reaction primed in the constant segment made cDNA libraries of TCR alpha and TCR beta, and these carried sample barcodes and UMIs. TCRdb recomputed calls from the 5' RACE reads with MiXCR, one row per CDR3 protein. The sample contains about 440,000 distinct CDR3 sequences, 15% to 25% of which appear only once. V and J are TRBV24-1 and TRBJ1-1, with unresolved D. The TCR originated in an adult woman who had mild COVID-19 (a few samples of this study predate the infection). Cell type and time point are not known. Input material: PBMCs or a T cell subset sorted from them (not recorded which). As DNA, the CDR3 is TGTGCCACCAGTGATGTAGGCCATGAAGCTTTCTTT. It encodes CATSDVGHEAFF.